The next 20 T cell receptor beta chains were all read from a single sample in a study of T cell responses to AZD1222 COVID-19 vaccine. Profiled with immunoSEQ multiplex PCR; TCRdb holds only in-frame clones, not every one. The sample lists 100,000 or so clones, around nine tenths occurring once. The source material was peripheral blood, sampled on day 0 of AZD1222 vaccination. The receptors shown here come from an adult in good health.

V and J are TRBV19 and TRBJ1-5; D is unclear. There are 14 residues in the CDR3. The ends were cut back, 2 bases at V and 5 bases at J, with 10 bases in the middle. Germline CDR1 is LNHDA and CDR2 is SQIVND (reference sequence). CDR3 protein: CASSIIGRDQPQHF. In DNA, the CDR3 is TGTGCCAGTAGTATAATTGGTAGGGATCAGCCCCAGCATTTT.

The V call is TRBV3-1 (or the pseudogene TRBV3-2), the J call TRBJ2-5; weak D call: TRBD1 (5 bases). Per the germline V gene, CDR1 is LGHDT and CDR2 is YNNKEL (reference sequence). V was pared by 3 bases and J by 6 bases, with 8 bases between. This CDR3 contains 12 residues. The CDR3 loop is CASSQGRKTQYF. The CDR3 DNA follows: TGTGCCAGCAGCCAGGGGCGAAAGACCCAGTACTTC.

The CDR3 region is CATSVRGVNYGYTF. The CDR3 coding sequence is TGTGCCACCTCGGTTCGGGGAGTAAACTATGGCTACACCTTC. The V and J genes are TRBV7-2 and TRBJ1-2; D call uncertain. This CDR3 has 14 amino acids. Per the germline V gene, CDR1 is SGHTA and CDR2 is FQGNSA. V dropped 10 bases and J dropped 2 bases, with 17 bases sitting between them. The whole variable domain, remainder taken from reference TRBV7-2 and TRBJ1-2, is GAGVSQSPSNKVTEKGKDVELRCDPISGHTALYWYRQSLGQGLEFLIYFQGNSAPDKSGLPSDRFSAERTGGSVSTLTIQRTQQEDSAVYLCATSVRGVNYGYTFGSGTRLTVV.

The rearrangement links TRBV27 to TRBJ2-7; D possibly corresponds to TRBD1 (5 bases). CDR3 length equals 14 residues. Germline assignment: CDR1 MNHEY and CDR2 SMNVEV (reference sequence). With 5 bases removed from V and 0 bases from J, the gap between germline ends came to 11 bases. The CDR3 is CASSRQDSSYEQYF. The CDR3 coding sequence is TGTGCCAGCAGTCGACAAGACAGCTCCTACGAGCAGTACTTC.

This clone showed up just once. The CDR3 nucleotides read TGTGCCAGCAGCCCTTTTGGGGGAATGGGTCAGCCCCAGCATTTT. Translated, it gives CASSPFGGMGQPQHF. The chain carries TRBV27 and TRBJ1-5; the D gene is possibly TRBD1 (5 bases). Trimming left V 6 bases short and J 6 bases short, with 18 bases between. The CDR3 is 15 residues long. Germline CDR1 is MNHEY and CDR2 is SMNVEV (reference sequence).

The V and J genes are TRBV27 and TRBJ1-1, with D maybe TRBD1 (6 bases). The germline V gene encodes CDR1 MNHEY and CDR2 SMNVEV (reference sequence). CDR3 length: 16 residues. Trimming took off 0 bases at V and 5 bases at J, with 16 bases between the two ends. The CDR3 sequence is CASSLSLQGSGTEAFF. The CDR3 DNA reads TGTGCCAGCAGTTTATCGTTGCAGGGGTCGGGGACTGAAGCTTTCTTT.

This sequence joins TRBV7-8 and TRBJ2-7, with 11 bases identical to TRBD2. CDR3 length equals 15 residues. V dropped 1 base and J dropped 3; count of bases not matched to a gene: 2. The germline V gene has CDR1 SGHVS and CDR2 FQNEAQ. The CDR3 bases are TGTGCCAGCAGCTTAGTTCTAGCGGGGGGCTACGAGCAGTACTTC. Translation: CASSLVLAGGYEQYF.

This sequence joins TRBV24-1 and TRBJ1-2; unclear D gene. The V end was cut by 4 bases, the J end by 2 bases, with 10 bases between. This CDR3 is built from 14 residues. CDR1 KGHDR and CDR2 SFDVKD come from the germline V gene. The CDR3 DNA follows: TGTGCCACCAGTGACCCTGGACGGAACTATGGCTACACCTTC. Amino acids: CATSDPGRNYGYTF.

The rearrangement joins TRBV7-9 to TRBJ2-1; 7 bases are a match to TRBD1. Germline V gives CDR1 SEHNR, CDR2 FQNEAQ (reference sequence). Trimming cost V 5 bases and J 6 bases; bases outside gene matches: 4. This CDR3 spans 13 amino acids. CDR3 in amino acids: CASSGTGANEQFF. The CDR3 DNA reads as TGTGCCAGCAGCGGCACAGGGGCCAATGAGCAGTTCTTC. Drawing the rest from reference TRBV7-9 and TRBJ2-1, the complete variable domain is DTGVSQNPRHKITKRGQNVTFRCDPISEHNRLYWYRQTLGQGPEFLTYFQNEAQLEKSRLLSDRFSAERPKGSFSTLEIQRTEQGDSAMYLCASSGTGANEQFFGPGTRLTVL.

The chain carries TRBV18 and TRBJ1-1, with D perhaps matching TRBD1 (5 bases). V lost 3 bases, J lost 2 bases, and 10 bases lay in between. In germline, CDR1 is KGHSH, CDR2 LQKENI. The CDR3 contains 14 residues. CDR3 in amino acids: CASSPGVENTEAFF. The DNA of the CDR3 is TGTGCCAGCTCACCGGGGGTAGAAAACACTGAAGCTTTCTTT.

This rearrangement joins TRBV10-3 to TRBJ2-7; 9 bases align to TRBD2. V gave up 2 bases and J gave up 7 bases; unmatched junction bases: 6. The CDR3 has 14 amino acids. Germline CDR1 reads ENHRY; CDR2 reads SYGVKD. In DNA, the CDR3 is TGTGCCATCAGTGAGGGGCGGGAGGGCCGAGAGCAGTACTTC. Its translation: CAISEGREGREQYF.

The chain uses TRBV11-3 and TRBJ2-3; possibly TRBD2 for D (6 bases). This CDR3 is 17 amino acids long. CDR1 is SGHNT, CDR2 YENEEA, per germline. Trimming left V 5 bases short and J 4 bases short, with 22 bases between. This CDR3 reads CASSKRLLGGSPDTQYF. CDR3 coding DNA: TGTGCCAGCAGCAAACGACTACTGGGGGGTAGCCCAGATACGCAGTATTTT.

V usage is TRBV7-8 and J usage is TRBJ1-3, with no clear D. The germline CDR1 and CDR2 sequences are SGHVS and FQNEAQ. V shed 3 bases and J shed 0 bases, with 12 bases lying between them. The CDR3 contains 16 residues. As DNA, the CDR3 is TGTGCCAGCAGCTTGGCGGTCGCAAACTCTGGAAACACCATATATTTT. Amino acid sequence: CASSLAVANSGNTIYF. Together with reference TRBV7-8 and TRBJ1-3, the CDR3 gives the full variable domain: GAGVSQSPRYKVAKRGQDVALRCDPISGHVSLFWYQQALGQGPEFLTYFQNEAQLDKSGLPSDRFFAERPEGSVSTLKIQRTQQEDSAVYLCASSLAVANSGNTIYFGEGSWLTVV.

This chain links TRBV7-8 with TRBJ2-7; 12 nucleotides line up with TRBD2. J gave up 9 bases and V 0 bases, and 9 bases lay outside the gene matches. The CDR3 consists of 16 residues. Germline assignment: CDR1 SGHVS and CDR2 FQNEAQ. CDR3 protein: CASSLAPLAGGPVQYF. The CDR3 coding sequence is TGTGCCAGCAGCTTAGCGCCCCTAGCGGGAGGGCCAGTGCAGTACTTC.

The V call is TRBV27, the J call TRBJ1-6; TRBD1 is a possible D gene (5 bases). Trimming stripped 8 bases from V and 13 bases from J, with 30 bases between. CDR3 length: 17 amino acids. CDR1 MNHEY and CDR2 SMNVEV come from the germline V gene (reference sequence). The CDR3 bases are TGTGCCAGCCCAGACAGAGTCACGCGGGGTCGAAGGCCGCCCCTCCACTTT. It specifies CASPDRVTRGRRPPLHF.

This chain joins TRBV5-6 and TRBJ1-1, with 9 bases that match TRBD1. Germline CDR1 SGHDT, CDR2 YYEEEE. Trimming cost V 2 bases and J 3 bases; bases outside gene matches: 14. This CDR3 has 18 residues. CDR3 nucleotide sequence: TGTGCCAGCAGCTTATCGACAGGGGGTGGTCTTGGGGACACTGAAGCTTTCTTT. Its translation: CASSLSTGGGLGDTEAFF.

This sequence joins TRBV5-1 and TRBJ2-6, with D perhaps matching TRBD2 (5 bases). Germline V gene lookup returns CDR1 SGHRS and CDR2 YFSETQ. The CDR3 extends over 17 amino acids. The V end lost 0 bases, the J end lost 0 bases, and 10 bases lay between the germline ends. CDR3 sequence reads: CASSLAGVLSGANVLTF. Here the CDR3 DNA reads TGCGCCAGCAGCTTGGCCGGGGTGCTCTCTGGGGCCAACGTCCTGACTTTC.

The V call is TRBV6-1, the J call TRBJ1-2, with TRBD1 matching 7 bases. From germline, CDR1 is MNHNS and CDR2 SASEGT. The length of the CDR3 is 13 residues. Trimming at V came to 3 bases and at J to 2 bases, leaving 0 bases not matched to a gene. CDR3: CASSETGNYGYTF. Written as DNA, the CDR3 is TGTGCCAGCAGTGAGACAGGGAACTATGGCTACACCTTC.

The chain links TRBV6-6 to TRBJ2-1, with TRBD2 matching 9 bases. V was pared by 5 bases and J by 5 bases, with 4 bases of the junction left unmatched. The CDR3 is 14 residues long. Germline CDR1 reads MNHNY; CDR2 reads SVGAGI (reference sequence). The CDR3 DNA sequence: TGTGCCAGCAGTCCAGCGGGGGGCGACAATGAGCAGTTCTTC. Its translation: CASSPAGGDNEQFF.

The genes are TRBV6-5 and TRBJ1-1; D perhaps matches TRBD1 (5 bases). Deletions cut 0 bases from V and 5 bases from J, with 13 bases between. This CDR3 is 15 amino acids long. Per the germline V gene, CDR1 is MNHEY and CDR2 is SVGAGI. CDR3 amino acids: CASSYSGGGETEAFF. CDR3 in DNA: TGTGCCAGCAGTTACTCTGGGGGGGGAGAAACTGAAGCTTTCTTT.